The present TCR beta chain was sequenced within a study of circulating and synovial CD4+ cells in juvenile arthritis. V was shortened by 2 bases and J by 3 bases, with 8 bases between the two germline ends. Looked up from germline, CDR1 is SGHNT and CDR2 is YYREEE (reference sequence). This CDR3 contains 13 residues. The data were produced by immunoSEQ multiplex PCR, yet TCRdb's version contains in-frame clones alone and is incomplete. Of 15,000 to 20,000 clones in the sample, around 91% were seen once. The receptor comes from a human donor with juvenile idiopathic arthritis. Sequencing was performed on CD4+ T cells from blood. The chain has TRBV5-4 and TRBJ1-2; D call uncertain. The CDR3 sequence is CASSFSRDYGYTF. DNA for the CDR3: TGTGCCAGCAGCTTTAGTCGGGACTATGGCTACACCTTC.